Following are 29 T cell receptor beta chains from one sample sequenced in a study of control samples from healthy donors and cancer patients. Generated by immunoSEQ multiplex PCR, the TCRdb table keeps only in-frame clones and is missing some. The sample contains approximately 89,000 clones, around 85% of which appear only once. Sample: blood. Receptor source: a woman between 35 and 50 years old in good health.

V and J are TRBV5-4 and TRBJ1-2; the match to TRBD1 covers 9 bases. The CDR3 sequence is 16 residues long. Germline CDR1 is SGHNT and CDR2 is YYREEE (reference sequence). Trimming cost V 4 bases and J 8 bases; bases outside gene matches: 15. The DNA of the CDR3 is TGTGCCAGCAGCCGAACACCGGGACAGGGAATCGAGGGCTACACCTTC. Protein: CASSRTPGQGIEGYTF.

The rearrangement joins TRBV29-1 to TRBJ2-1, with a weak D call TRBD1 (6 bases). The V gene's germline CDR1 is SQVTM and CDR2 ANQGSEA. V lost 0 bases and J lost 2, with 14 bases in between. The CDR3 spans 16 residues. CDR3 in DNA: TGCAGCGTTGAAGATCAAGGGGGTATGGCCTACAATGAGCAGTTCTTC. It is translated as CSVEDQGGMAYNEQFF.

The V call is TRBV10-1, the J call TRBJ2-1; perhaps D is TRBD1 or TRBD2 (6 bases each). Trimming cost V 6 bases and J 7 bases, with 19 bases left between them. Germline V gives CDR1 WNHNN, CDR2 SYGVQD (reference sequence). This CDR3 is 15 amino acids long. CDR3 in DNA: TGCGCCAGCAGCGGAGGGGGGATTTTAAGGAATGAGCAGTTCTTC. Its translation: CASSGGGILRNEQFF.

This clone was seen only once. The chain links TRBV9 to TRBJ2-7, with 11 bases fitting TRBD1. Germline trimming cut 0 bases from V and 4 bases from J; bases unmatched to any gene: 6. CDR1 SGDLS and CDR2 YYNGEE come from the germline V gene. The CDR3 has 16 amino acids. CDR3 in amino acids: CASSVGGGTGGYEQYF. The CDR3 bases are TGTGCCAGCAGCGTAGGAGGTGGGACAGGGGGGTACGAGCAGTACTTC.

The CDR3: CASSLDRAVPDTQYF. The CDR3 DNA is TGTGCCAGCAGCCTGGACAGGGCAGTTCCAGATACGCAGTATTTT. The gene calls are TRBV5-6 and TRBJ2-3; TRBD1 matches at 8 bases. CDR3 length: 15 residues. Germline V gives CDR1 SGHDT, CDR2 YYEEEE. V lost 4 bases to trimming and J lost 4 bases; unmatched junction nucleotides: 8.

The chain uses TRBV5-6 and TRBJ1-4; D might be TRBD1 (5 bases). The V gene lost 5 bases and the J gene lost 0 bases, with 14 bases spanning the gap. The germline gives CDR1 SGHDT, CDR2 YYEEEE. This CDR3 comprises 16 residues. As DNA, the CDR3 is TGTGCCAGCAGTAGGGGACCTTTTGCAACTAATGAAAAACTGTTTTTT. The encoded protein is CASSRGPFATNEKLFF.

The chain joins TRBV11-3 to TRBJ2-1, with D perhaps matching TRBD2 (7 bases). Germline CDR1 and CDR2: SGHNT and YENEEA. Trimming took off 0 bases at V and 9 bases at J, with 18 bases between the two ends. The CDR3 has 16 amino acids. The CDR3 is CASSLDLGGGPGEQFF. The CDR3 nucleotides are TGTGCCAGCAGCTTAGATTTGGGGGGGGGCCCCGGTGAGCAGTTCTTC.

The V call is TRBV18, the J call TRBJ2-7; 10 bases line up with TRBD1. The CDR3 sequence is 16 residues long. CDR1 and CDR2 (germline): KGHSH, LQKENI. J was trimmed by 3 bases and V by 4 bases; bases with no gene match: 9. In DNA, the CDR3 is TGTGCCAGCTCACACCGGACAGGGGGGAATTACTACGAGCAGTACTTC. Its translation is CASSHRTGGNYYEQYF.

The chain uses TRBV7-9 and TRBJ2-5, with D maybe TRBD1 (6 bases). The V end lost 1 base, the J end lost 5 bases, and 8 bases lay between the germline ends. Germline V lookup: CDR1 SEHNR, CDR2 FQNEAQ (reference sequence). The CDR3 spans 13 residues. CDR3 amino acids: CASSLGGLETQYF. For the CDR3, the DNA is TGTGCCAGCAGCTTAGGGGGGCTGGAGACCCAGTACTTC.

The gene calls are TRBV9 and TRBJ1-4, with TRBD1 as a possible D gene (5 bases). V lost 0 bases to trimming and J lost 10 bases, with 10 bases between them. There are 13 residues in the CDR3. In germline, CDR1 is SGDLS, CDR2 YYNGEE. CDR3 loop: CASSVEGRGKLFF. Here the CDR3 DNA reads TGTGCCAGCAGCGTAGAGGGGCGGGGAAAACTGTTTTTT.

The chain recombines TRBV5-6 with TRBJ2-3; 8 positions agree with TRBD1. V was clipped by 3 bases and J by 14 bases; unmatched bases: 14. The length of the CDR3 is 14 residues. CDR1 is SGHDT and CDR2 is YYEEEE in the germline V gene. The CDR3: CASSWMAGGAYGYF. The CDR3 DNA follows: TGTGCCAGCAGCTGGATGGCAGGGGGCGCATATGGGTATTTT.

The V call is TRBV9, the J call TRBJ2-7; D ambiguous. Trimming stripped 0 bases from V and 3 bases from J, with 10 bases between. This CDR3 is 14 amino acids long. Germline CDR1 and CDR2: SGDLS and YYNGEE. The CDR3 sequence: CASSVEASNYEQYF. The CDR3 nucleotides read TGTGCCAGCAGCGTAGAAGCCAGTAACTACGAGCAGTACTTC.

This sequence joins TRBV20-1 and TRBJ2-1, with unresolved D. V lost 5 bases and J lost 12, with 14 bases in between. The CDR3 runs 11 residues. The V gene's germline CDR1 is DFQATT and CDR2 SNEGSKA (reference sequence). The chain's CDR3 is CSAPWLDLQFF. CDR3 in DNA: TGCAGTGCTCCTTGGTTAGACCTGCAGTTCTTC.

The gene calls are TRBV10-2 and TRBJ2-4; the D is unclear. Germline V gene sequence: CDR1 WSHSY, CDR2 SAAADI. The V end lost 6 bases, the J end lost 0 bases, and 9 bases lay between the germline ends. The CDR3 loop spans 14 amino acids. The CDR3 coding sequence is TGCGCCAGCAGGGACCTTCTAGCCAAAAACATTCAGTACTTC. It is translated as CASRDLLAKNIQYF.

This chain joins TRBV6-6 and TRBJ1-2, with 11 bases identical to TRBD1. The CDR3 sequence is 12 residues long. Germline CDR1 and CDR2: MNHNY and SVGAGI (reference sequence). Unmatched junction bases numbered 1, after V lost 6 bases and J lost 7 bases. The CDR3 loop is CASRGQGGGYTF. The CDR3 nucleotides are TGTGCCAGCAGGGGACAGGGGGGTGGCTACACCTTC.

The CDR3 sequence is CASSSPGLAGEQFF. CDR3 DNA: TGTGCCAGCAGCTCACCGGGACTAGCGGGGGAGCAGTTCTTC. The chain recombines TRBV7-2 with TRBJ2-1; 13 positions match TRBD2. Trimming at V came to 4 bases and at J to 10 bases, leaving 4 bases not matched to a gene. Germline V gene lookup returns CDR1 SGHTA and CDR2 FQGNSA. CDR3 size: 14 residues. Together with reference TRBV7-2 and TRBJ2-1, the CDR3 gives the full variable domain: GAGVSQSPSNKVTEKGKDVELRCDPISGHTALYWYRQSLGQGLEFLIYFQGNSAPDKSGLPSDRFSAERTGGSVSTLTIQRTQQEDSAVYLCASSSPGLAGEQFFGPGTRLTVL.

The CDR3 bases are TGTGCCTGGAGTGTTGGACGGGCAACTAATGAAAAACTGTTTTTT. It codes for CAWSVGRATNEKLFF. This chain links TRBV30 with TRBJ1-4; D gene ambiguous. CDR1 and CDR2 from the germline V gene are GTSNPN and SVGIG (reference sequence). The V end was cut by 0 bases, the J end by 0 bases, with 8 bases between. The CDR3 spans 15 residues.

The chain combines TRBV4-1 with TRBJ1-2; 7 nucleotides align to TRBD1. V trimming: 1 base; J trimming: 8 bases; junction bases outside the gene matches: 10. This CDR3 spans 15 amino acids. Germline loops: CDR1 MGHRA, CDR2 YSYEKL. The CDR3 sequence is CASSQGRGHPDGYTF. The CDR3 DNA reads TGCGCCAGCAGCCAAGGGAGGGGGCACCCGGACGGCTACACCTTC.

This chain links TRBV12-5 with TRBJ1-4; perhaps TRBD1 as D (5 bases). The V and J ends lost 5 bases and 4 bases respectively, with 20 bases between them. From germline, CDR1 is LGHNT and CDR2 FRNRAP. The CDR3 has 17 residues. The DNA for the CDR3 is TGTGCTAGTGGTAGCCGCCGGTATGGGGCAGATAATGAAAAACTGTTTTTT. It codes for CASGSRRYGADNEKLFF.

CDR3 amino acids: CASSWGRGTDTQYF. The CDR3 DNA sequence: TGTGCCAGCAGTTGGGGCCGGGGTACAGATACGCAGTATTTT. This chain links TRBV27 with TRBJ2-3; the D gene could be TRBD1 or TRBD2 (5 bases each). From germline, CDR1 is MNHEY and CDR2 SMNVEV (reference sequence). Trimming removed 4 bases at V and 3 bases at J, with 11 bases between. CDR3 length: 14 amino acids.

This clone was seen only a few times. V usage is TRBV14 and J usage is TRBJ1-2; a possible D gene is TRBD1 (5 bases). Germline CDR1 is SGHDN and CDR2 is FVKESK. Trimming stripped 1 base from V and 4 bases from J, with 16 bases between. The length of the CDR3 is 16 residues. The chain's CDR3 is CASSQGPGGPFYGYTF. The CDR3 bases are TGTGCCAGCAGCCAAGGACCGGGGGGACCCTTCTATGGCTACACCTTC.

The chain employs TRBV4-3 and TRBJ1-1; tentatively, D is TRBD1 (6 bases). The CDR3 covers 14 residues. Germline CDR1 LGHNA, CDR2 YSLEER. Trimming removed 0 bases from V and 8 bases from J, with 13 bases in between. The CDR3 DNA reads as TGCGCCAGCAGCCAAGATTGGGGGGCCCCCGAAGCTTTCTTT. It yields the protein CASSQDWGAPEAFF.

As DNA, the CDR3 is TGTGCCAGCAGCCCGTGGGGGACAGGGGAGGGCGTGAACACTGAAGCTTTCTTT. Encoded protein: CASSPWGTGEGVNTEAFF. The V and J genes are TRBV7-9 and TRBJ1-1, with TRBD1 matching 10 bases. This CDR3 spans 18 amino acids. Germline V gene sequence: CDR1 SEHNR, CDR2 FQNEAQ (reference sequence). V trimming: 5 bases; J trimming: 0 bases; junction bases outside the gene matches: 12.

V usage is TRBV19 and J usage is TRBJ1-2; D is uncertain. V was clipped by 7 bases and J by 2 bases, with 8 bases between them. This CDR3 contains 12 residues. Germline lookup yields CDR1 LNHDA and CDR2 SQIVND (reference sequence). The CDR3 spells CASMAGNYGYTF. The CDR3 DNA reads as TGTGCCAGTATGGCCGGCAACTATGGCTACACCTTC.

The V gene is TRBV7-9, the J gene TRBJ2-2, with D possibly TRBD1 on 5 matching bases. Germline CDR1 is SEHNR and CDR2 is FQNEAQ (reference sequence). The CDR3 has 17 residues. Trimming removed 4 bases from V and 2 bases from J, with 17 bases in between. The CDR3, as DNA: TGTGCCAGCAGCTCTGAAGTAGGTGGGGCAAACACCGGGGAGCTGTTTTTT. It codes for CASSSEVGGANTGELFF. Full variable domain (rest looked up from reference TRBV7-9 and TRBJ2-2): DTGVSQNPRHKITKRGQNVTFRCDPISEHNRLYWYRQTLGQGPEFLTYFQNEAQLEKSRLLSDRFSAERPKGSFSTLEIQRTEQGDSAMYLCASSSEVGGANTGELFFGEGSRLTVL.

The CDR3 bases are TGTGCCAGCAGCTTGGCCGGGACACTTAATCAGCCCCAGCATTTT. Translating gives CASSLAGTLNQPQHF. The genes are TRBV5-6 and TRBJ1-5; perhaps TRBD1 as D (6 bases). The germline V and J ends were trimmed by 0 bases and 4 bases, with 11 bases remaining between them. Germline-derived CDR1 and CDR2 are SGHDT and YYEEEE. The CDR3 loop spans 15 amino acids.

This clone has more than one count but fewer than ten. Other DNA variants within this sample encode the same CDR3. The chain is built from TRBV4-3 and TRBJ1-2, with a possible D match to TRBD1 (5 bases). The CDR3 consists of 14 residues. V shed 4 bases and J shed 0 bases, with 9 bases lying between them. Germline CDR1 is LGHNA and CDR2 is YSLEER. The CDR3 nucleotides are TGCGCCAGCAGCCTAGGGACGGCTAACTATGGCTACACCTTC. This sequence encodes CASSLGTANYGYTF.

This chain connects TRBV12-3 or TRBV12-4 to TRBJ1-5; D unclear. The CDR3 runs 13 residues. The V and J ends lost 5 bases and 9 bases respectively, with 14 bases between them. CDR3 in DNA: TGTGCCAGCAGTCCGCAGATCTCCTGGCCCCAGCATTTT. It is translated as CASSPQISWPQHF.

This clone came up once. J is TRBJ1-2 and V is TRBV5-1, with D tentatively TRBD1 (6 bases). V was trimmed by 1 base and J by 4 bases, leaving 8 bases between them. The germline V gene encodes CDR1 SGHRS and CDR2 YFSETQ. The length of the CDR3 is 13 residues. The CDR3 nucleotides are TGCGCCAGCAGCTTGAAGGGGGGCTATGGCTACACCTTC. This sequence encodes CASSLKGGYGYTF. The whole variable domain, remainder taken from reference TRBV5-1 and TRBJ1-2, is KAGVTQTPRYLIKTRGQQVTLSCSPISGHRSVSWYQQTPGQGLQFLFEYFSETQRNKGNFPGRFSGRQFSNSRSEMNVSTLELGDSALYLCASSLKGGYGYTFGSGTRLTVV.